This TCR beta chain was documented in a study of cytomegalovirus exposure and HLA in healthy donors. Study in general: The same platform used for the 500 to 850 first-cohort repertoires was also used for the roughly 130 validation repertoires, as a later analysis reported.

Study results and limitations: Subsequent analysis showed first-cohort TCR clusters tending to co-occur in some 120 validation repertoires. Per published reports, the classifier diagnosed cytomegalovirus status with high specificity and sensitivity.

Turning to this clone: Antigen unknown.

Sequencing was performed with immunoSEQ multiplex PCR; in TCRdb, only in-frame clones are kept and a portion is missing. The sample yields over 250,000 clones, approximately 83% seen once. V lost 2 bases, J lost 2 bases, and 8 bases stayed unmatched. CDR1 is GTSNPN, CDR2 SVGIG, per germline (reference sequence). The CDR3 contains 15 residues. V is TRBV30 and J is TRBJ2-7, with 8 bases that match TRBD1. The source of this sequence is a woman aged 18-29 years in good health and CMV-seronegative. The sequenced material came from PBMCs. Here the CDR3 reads CAWSPGQGVAYEQYF. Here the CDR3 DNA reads TGTGCCTGGAGTCCCGGACAGGGCGTCGCCTACGAGCAGTACTTC.